The entry below gives a single TCR beta chain sequence along with its context. The data were obtained in a study of T cell repertoires in cytomegalovirus infection. The CDR3 spans 16 residues. The germline CDR1 and CDR2 sequences are SEHNR and FQNEAQ (reference sequence). Trimming removed 1 base at V and 2 bases at J, with 14 bases between. TCRdb re-derived calls from the reads in MiXCR, one entry per CDR3 protein. The repertoire holds fewer than 200,000 distinct CDR3 sequences, with around 15% as singletons. This TCR came from a human donor in good health (CMV status not recorded). Some clones in this sample may be carry-over from other donors' samples. The chain combines TRBV7-9 with TRBJ2-5, with D unclear. The sequencing input was PBMCs. The CDR3 loop reads CASSLDLGWPQETQYF. The CDR3, as DNA: TGTGCCAGCAGCTTAGACTTAGGGTGGCCACAAGAGACCCAGTACTTC.